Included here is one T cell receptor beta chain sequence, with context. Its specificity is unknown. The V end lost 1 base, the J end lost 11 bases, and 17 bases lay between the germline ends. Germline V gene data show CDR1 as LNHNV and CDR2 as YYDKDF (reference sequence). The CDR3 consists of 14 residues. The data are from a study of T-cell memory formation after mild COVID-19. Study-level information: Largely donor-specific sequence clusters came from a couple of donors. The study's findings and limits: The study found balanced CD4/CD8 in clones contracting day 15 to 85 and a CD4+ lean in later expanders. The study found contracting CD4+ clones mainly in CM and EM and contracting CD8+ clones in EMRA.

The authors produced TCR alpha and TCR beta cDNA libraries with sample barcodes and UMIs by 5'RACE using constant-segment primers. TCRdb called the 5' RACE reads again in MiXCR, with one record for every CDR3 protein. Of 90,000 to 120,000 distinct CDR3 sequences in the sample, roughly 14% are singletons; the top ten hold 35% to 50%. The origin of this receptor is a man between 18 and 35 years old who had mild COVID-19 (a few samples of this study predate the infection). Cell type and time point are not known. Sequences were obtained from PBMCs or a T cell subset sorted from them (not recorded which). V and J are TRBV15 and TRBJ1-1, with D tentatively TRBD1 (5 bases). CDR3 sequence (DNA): TGTGCCACCAGCAGAGTTGGCCTAGGGGCGCGCGCTTTCTTT. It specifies CATSRVGLGARAFF.